This T cell receptor beta chain derives from a study of blood T cell repertoires in COVID-19. Study-level information: In each case, the material was cDNA or gDNA derived from T cells, B-cell-depleted T cells, or PBMCs.

This CDR3 is built from 14 residues. Trimming cost V 1 base and J 4 bases, with 10 bases left between them. Germline-derived CDR1 and CDR2 are SGHTA and FQGNSA. TCRdb's table, derived via immunoSEQ multiplex PCR, lists solely in-frame clones and lacks some. The table lists 30,000 to 40,000 clones, 80% of them singletons. The receptor's source is an elderly man with active or convalescent COVID-19. The sequencing sample was made of peripheral blood. This rearrangement joins TRBV7-2 to TRBJ1-1; D unclear. CDR3 residues: CASSLDPGSTEAFF. The CDR3 DNA reads as TGTGCCAGCAGCTTAGATCCGGGGTCCACTGAAGCTTTCTTT.